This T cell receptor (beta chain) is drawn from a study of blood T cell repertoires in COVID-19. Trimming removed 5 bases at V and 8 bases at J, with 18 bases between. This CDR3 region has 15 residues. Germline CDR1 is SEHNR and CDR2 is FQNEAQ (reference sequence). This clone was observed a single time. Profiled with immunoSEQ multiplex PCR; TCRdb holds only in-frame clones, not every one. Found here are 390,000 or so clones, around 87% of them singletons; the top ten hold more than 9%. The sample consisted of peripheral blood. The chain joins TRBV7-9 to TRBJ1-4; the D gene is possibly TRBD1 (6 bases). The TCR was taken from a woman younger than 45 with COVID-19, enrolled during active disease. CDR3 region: CASSRTQGRGEKLFF. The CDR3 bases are TGTGCCAGCAGCCGAACGCAGGGGCGCGGAGAAAAACTGTTTTTT.